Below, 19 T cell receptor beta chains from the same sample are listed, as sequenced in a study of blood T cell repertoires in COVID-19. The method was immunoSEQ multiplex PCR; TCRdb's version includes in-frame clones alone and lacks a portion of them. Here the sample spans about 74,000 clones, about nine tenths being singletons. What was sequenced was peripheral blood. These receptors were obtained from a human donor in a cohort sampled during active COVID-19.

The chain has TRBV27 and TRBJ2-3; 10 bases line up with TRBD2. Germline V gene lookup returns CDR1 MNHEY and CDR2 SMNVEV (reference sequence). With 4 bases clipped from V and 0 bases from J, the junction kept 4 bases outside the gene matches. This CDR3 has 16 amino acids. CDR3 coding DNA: TGTGCCAGCAGTTCTCGGACTAGCGGTAGCACAGATACGCAGTATTTT. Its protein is CASSSRTSGSTDTQYF.

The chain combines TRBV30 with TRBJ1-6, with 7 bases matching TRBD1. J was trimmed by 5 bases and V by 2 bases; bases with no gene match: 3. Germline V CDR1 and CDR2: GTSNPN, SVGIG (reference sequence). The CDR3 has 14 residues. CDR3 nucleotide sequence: TGTGCCTGGAGTCGGGACAGCAATAATTCACCCCTCCACTTT. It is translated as CAWSRDSNNSPLHF.

The CDR3 bases are TGTGCCAGCAGTTTAGGGACAGGGGGCAAATCTGGGGCCAACGTCCTGACTTTC. Its translation is CASSLGTGGKSGANVLTF. This chain uses TRBV27 with TRBJ2-6; 12 nucleotides line up with TRBD1. V lost 2 bases to trimming and J lost 1 base; unmatched junction nucleotides: 3. Per the germline V gene, CDR1 is MNHEY and CDR2 is SMNVEV (reference sequence). The CDR3 totals 18 residues.

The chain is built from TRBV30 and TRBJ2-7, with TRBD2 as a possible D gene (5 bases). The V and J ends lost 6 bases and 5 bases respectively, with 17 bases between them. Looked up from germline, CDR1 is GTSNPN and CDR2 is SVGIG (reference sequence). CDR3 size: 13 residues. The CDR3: CACTRGSRNEQYF. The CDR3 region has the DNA TGTGCCTGTACGAGAGGGAGTAGAAACGAGCAGTACTTC.

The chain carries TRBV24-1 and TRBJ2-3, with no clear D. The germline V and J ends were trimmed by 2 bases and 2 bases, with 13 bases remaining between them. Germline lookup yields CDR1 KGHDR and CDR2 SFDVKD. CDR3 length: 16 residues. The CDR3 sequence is CATSDSLALLTDTQYF. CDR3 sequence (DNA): TGTGCCACCAGTGATTCCCTTGCGCTGCTCACAGATACGCAGTATTTT.

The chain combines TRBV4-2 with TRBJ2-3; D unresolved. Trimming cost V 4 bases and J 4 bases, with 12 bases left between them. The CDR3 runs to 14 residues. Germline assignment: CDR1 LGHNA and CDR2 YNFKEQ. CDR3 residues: CASSPGQAPDTQYF. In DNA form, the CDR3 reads TGTGCCAGCAGCCCTGGGCAAGCCCCAGATACGCAGTATTTT.

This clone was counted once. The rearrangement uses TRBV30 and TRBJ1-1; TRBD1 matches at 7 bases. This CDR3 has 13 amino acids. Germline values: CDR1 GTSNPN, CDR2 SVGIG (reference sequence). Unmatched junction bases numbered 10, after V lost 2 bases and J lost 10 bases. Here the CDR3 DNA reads TGTGCCTGGAGTAAGCAGGGGGGCACGGGAGCTTTCTTT. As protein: CAWSKQGGTGAFF.

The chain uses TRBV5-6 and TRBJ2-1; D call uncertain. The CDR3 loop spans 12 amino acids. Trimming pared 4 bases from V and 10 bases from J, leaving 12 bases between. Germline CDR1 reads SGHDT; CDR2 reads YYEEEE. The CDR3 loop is CASSQPLTEQFF. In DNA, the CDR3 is TGTGCCAGCAGCCAACCCCTGACAGAGCAGTTCTTC.

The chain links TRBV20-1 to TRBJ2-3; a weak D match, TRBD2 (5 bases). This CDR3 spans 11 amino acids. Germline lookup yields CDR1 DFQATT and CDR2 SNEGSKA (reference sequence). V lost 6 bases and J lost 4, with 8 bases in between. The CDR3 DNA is TGCAGTGCGGAACTAGCAGATACGCAGTATTTT. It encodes CSAELADTQYF.

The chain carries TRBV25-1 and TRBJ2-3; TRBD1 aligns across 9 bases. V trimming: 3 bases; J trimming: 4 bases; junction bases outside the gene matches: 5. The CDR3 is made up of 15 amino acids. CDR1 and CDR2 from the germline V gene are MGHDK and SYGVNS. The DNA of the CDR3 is TGTGCCAGCAGTGACCGGGACAGGGAATCAGATACGCAGTATTTT. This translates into CASSDRDRESDTQYF.

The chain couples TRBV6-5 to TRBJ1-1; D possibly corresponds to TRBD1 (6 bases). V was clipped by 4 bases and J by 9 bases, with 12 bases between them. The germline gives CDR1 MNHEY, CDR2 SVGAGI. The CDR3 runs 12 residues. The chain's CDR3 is CASSLTGTKAFF. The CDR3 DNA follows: TGTGCCAGCAGTTTAACCGGGACAAAAGCTTTCTTT.

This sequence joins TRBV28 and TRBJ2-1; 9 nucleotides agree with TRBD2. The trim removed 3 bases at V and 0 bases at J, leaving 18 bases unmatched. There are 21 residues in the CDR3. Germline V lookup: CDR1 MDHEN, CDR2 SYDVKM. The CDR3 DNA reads TGTGCCAGCAGTTTTAGGGGGGCTAGCGGGATGGAACATAGCTCCTACAATGAGCAGTTCTTC. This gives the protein CASSFRGASGMEHSSYNEQFF.

In nucleotides, the CDR3 is TGTGCCAGCAGTTTAAGGGGGACGCAGTATTTT. Residues: CASSLRGTQYF. V gene TRBV28 combines with J gene TRBJ2-3; TRBD1 is a possible D gene (6 bases). The CDR3 totals 11 residues. CDR1 and CDR2 (germline): MDHEN, SYDVKM. Trimming shortened V by 2 bases and J by 9 bases, and 6 bases separated the two germline ends.

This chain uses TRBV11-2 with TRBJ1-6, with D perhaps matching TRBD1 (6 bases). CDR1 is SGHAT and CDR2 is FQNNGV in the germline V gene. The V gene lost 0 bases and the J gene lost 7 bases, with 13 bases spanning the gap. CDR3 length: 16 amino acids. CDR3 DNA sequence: TGTGCCAGCAGCTTAGATCAGTGGGGGACAAATTCACCCCTCCACTTT. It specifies CASSLDQWGTNSPLHF.

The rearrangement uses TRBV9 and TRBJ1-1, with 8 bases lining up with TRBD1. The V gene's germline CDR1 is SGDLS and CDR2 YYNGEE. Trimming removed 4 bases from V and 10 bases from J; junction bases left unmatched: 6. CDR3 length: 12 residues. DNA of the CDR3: TGTGCCAGCAGCCCGAGGACAGGGAGAGCTTTCTTT. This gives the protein CASSPRTGRAFF.

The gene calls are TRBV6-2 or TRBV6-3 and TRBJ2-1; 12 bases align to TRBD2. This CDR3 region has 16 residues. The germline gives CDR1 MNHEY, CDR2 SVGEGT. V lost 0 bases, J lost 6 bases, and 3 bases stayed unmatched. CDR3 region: CASSYSTSGSTNEQFF. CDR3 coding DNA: TGTGCCAGCAGTTACTCGACTAGCGGGAGTACCAATGAGCAGTTCTTC.

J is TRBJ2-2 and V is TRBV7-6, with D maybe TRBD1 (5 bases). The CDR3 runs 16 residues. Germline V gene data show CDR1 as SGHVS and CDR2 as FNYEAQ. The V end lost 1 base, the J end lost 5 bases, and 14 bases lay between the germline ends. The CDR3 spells CASSLESQGSTGELFF. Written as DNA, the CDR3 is TGTGCCAGCAGCTTAGAATCCCAGGGTTCGACCGGGGAGCTGTTTTTT.

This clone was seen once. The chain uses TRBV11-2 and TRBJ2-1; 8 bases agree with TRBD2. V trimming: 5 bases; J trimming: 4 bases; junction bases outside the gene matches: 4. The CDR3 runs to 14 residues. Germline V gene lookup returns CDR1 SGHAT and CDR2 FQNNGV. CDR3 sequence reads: CASSPSGPYNEQFF. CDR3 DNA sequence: TGTGCCAGCAGCCCTAGCGGGCCTTACAATGAGCAGTTCTTC.

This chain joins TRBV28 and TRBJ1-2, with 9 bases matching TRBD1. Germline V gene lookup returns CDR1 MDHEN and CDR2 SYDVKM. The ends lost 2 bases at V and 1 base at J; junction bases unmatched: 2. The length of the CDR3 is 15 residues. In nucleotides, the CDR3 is TGTGCCAGCAGTTTACTGGGACAGGGTAACTATGGCTACACCTTC. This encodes CASSLLGQGNYGYTF.